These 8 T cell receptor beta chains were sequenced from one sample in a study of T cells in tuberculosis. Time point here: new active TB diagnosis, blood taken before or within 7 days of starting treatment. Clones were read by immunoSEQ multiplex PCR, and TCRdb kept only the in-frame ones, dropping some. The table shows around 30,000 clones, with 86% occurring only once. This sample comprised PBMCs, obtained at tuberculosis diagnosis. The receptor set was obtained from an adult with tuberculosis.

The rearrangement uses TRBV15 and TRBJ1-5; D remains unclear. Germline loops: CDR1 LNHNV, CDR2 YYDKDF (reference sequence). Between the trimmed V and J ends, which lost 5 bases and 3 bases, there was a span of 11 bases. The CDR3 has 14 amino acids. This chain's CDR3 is CATSEGPDNQPQHF. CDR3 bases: TGTGCCACCAGCGAGGGTCCAGACAATCAGCCCCAGCATTTT.

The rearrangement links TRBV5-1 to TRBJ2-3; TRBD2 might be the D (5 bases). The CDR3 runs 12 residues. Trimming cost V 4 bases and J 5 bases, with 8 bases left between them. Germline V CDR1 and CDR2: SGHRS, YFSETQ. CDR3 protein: CASSPRGDTQYF. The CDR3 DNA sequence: TGCGCCAGCAGCCCTCGGGGAGATACGCAGTATTTT.

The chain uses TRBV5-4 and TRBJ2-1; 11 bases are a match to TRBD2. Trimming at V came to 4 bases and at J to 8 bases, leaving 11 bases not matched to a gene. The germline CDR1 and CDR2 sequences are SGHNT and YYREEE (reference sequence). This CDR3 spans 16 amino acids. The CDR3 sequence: CASSPETSGRLDEQFF. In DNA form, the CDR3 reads TGTGCCAGCAGCCCCGAAACTAGCGGGAGACTAGATGAGCAGTTCTTC.

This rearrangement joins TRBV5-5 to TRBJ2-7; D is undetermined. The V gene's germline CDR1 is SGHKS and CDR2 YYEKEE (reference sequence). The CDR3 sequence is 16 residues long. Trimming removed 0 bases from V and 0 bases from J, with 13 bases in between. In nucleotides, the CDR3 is TGTGCCAGCAGCTTGGAGGCAGCTAGAGGCTCCTACGAGCAGTACTTC. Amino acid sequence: CASSLEAARGSYEQYF.

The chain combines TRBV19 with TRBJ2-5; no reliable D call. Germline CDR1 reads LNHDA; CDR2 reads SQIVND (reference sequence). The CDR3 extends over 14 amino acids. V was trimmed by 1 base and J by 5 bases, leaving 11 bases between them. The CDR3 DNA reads TGTGCCAGTAGTATAGTCCTAGTCTCGGAGACCCAGTACTTC. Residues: CASSIVLVSETQYF.

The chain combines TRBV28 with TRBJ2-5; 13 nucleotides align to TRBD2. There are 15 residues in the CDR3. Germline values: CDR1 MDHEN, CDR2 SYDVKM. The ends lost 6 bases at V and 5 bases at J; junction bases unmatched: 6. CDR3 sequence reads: CASSLKLAGGETQYF. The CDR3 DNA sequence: TGTGCCAGCAGCTTAAAACTAGCGGGAGGGGAGACCCAGTACTTC.

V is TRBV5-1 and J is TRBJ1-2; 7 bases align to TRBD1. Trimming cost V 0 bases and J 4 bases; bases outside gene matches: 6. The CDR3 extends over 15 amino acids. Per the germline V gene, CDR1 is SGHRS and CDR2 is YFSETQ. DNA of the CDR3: TGCGCCAGCAGCTTGGAAGGGGGCCTGGGCTATGGCTACACCTTC. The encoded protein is CASSLEGGLGYGYTF.

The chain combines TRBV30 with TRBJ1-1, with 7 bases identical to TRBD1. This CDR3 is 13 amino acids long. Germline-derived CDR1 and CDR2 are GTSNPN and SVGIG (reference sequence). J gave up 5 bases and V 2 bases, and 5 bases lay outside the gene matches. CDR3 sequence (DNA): TGTGCCTGGAGTAAAGGGGGCCGGACTGAAGCTTTCTTT. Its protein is CAWSKGGRTEAFF.